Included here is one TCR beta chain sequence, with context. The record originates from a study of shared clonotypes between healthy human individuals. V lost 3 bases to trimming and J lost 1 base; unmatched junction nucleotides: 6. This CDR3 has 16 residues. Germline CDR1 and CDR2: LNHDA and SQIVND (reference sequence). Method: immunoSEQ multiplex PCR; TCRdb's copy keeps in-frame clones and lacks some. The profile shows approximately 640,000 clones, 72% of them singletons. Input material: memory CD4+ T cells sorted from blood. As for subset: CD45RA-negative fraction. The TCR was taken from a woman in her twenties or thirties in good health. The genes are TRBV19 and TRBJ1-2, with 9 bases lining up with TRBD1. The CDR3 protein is CASSIGTGSINYGYTF. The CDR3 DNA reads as TGTGCCAGTAGTATCGGGACAGGGTCTATTAACTATGGCTACACCTTC.